One T cell receptor (beta chain) is described in this entry. Its target antigen remains unknown. Per-base quality was not reported, and no clone a single base away is much larger than it. The sample originates from a study of shared clonotypes between healthy human individuals (dated by TCRdb to 2018 to 2020). At the level of the whole study: The cohort comprised two women and a few men aged 18 to 49 years. Each donor's leukapheresis produced roughly between about 0.9 and 9.5 billion PBMCs. To increase sequencing depth and limit assay-specific biases, different laboratories used diverse techniques to prepare libraries and sequence TCR repertoires. For each donor, CD4 naive and CD4 memory were each run on three plates, CD8 naive on two plates, and CD8 memory on one plate. To estimate repertoire size and how much clonotype sharing occurs between individuals, the study deeply sequenced the blood TCR repertoires of about 5 healthy adults. The full study reports these points: Higher generation probabilities were observed for clonotypes shared by all four sorted-subset donors than for non-shared clonotypes. Naive subsets generally had larger estimated clonotype richness than memory subsets. Sharing across a few donors was observed for approximately 5% of naive CD4, under 4% of naive CD8, 2% to 2.5% of memory CD4, and around 0.42% of memory CD8 clonotypes. Rarefaction of sorted-subset datasets indicated incomplete sequencing despite the large sequencing depth. Because the study included only a small number of donors, the genetic and exposure-history diversity represented was limited. Pairwise subsampling indicated that sequencing depth was expected to affect the degree of clonotype sharing among donors. Sampling was limited to blood, and TCR repertoires in tissue likely differ from TCR repertoires in blood.

TCR CDR3 regions were amplified from genomic DNA by multiplex PCR using the deep immunoSEQ assay. Genomic DNA extracted from each cell subset was distributed evenly over all wells of several immunoSEQ 96-well plates, and each plate served as one replicate. Each replicate PCR for sorted subsets received 150 to 250 ng genomic DNA, equal to roughly 29,000 T cell genomes. Purified libraries were quantified with a Qubit 3.0 fluorometer, sized on a Bioanalyzer 2100, and re-quantified with the KAPA Library Quantification kit. A separate single-read 150-cycle Illumina NextSeq 550 flow cell was used to sequence each immunoSEQ 96-well plate. Regarding the original processing steps: Because only junctional sequences without quality scores were contained in the immunoSEQ output, filtering matching that applied to full-length reads could not be performed. To assign V/J genes and CDR3, sequences were annotated using PyIR, a Python wrapper for IgBLAST v1.9, with IMGT germline references. Any read was removed if the V/J assignment was weak (E-value above 1e-6), the CDR3 was missing, or the read contained stop codons, out-of-frame junctions, or ambiguous translated residues. A V3J clonotype was defined by an identical inferred V gene, J gene, and CDR3 amino acid sequence. Percentage overlap between repertoires was calculated by dividing the number of shared unique clonotypes by the size of the smaller repertoire. Richness of each repertoire was evaluated using RTK rarefaction, the Chao1 estimator, and Recon v2.1 estimates of unobserved clonotypes. For all TCRbeta clonotypes obtained by the gDNA method from several donors, generation probabilities were computed with OLGA. TCRdb holds this immuneACCESS table with in-frame rearrangements only. Some clones are missing; in checked studies, unresolved V genes explain under half, and the rest has no known cause. V, J and clone size are those of that table, while D and trimming were read from the DNA. This sample gives roughly 2.2 million clones in total; 85% to 95% of them show up just once. The top ten clones comprise under 0.45% of the sample.

Reading from cysteine to phenylalanine, the CDR3 counts 14 amino acids. Only the CDR3 DNA is retained, 42 bases long and in frame from the first base. Looking up the germline V gene yields CDR1 KGHSH and CDR2 LQKENI. The V and J ends are trimmed by 2 bases and 4 bases, leaving 11 bases between them. Healthy HIV-negative adults with no recently reported acute infections or vaccinations were included as donors. Every donor was a Caucasian adult residing in Nashville, Tennessee, USA. CD4+ T cells were enriched through magnetic negative selection, after which naive cells were positively selected on CD45RA and the remaining negative fraction served as the memory subset. After blood collection by leukapheresis, PBMCs were isolated using Ficoll-Histopaque density gradient centrifugation and then cryopreserved in the vapor phase of liquid nitrogen. Analytical flow cytometry was used to check the purity and quantity of every magnetically sorted T cell population. Each sorted fraction had its genomic DNA isolated and then quantified by UV absorbance on a Nanodrop 2000c.

Sequenced input: naive CD4+ T cells from PBMCs. The cell subset or site tag for this specimen amounts to: CD45RA+ positively selected. This clonotype originated in a man aged 18 to 29 in good health. Some clones in this sample may be carry-over from other donors' samples. The chain links TRBV18 with TRBJ1-1; confidence is insufficient to name the D gene. The CDR3 reads CASSPSQEGTEAFF. Here is the DNA: TGTGCCAGCTCACCAAGTCAGGAGGGCACTGAAGCTTTCTTT.